This T cell receptor (beta chain) emerged from a study of Tregs in tolerant kidney transplant recipients. TCRdb keeps only in-frame clones here, not all; method: immunoSEQ multiplex PCR. The table records 75,000 to 80,000 clones, 91% of them present only once. Worth noting for this clone: One end of the junction fails to match germline, which may point to a read error. Distinct nucleotide sequences in the sample also encode this CDR3.

The CDR3 is 14 amino acids. The germline gives CDR1 MNHEY, CDR2 SVGAGI. Source: Tregs from blood, taken before the transplant. The TCR comes from a human donor who received a combined kidney and bone marrow transplant. This chain connects TRBV6-5 to TRBJ1-2; D ambiguous. CDR3 sequence reads: CASSPSGPQDGYTF. CDR3 DNA sequence: TGTGCCAGCAGTCCTTCCGGGCCCCAGGATGGCTATACCTTC.